Included here is one TCR beta chain sequence, with context. The antigen remains unidentified. Using its own MiXCR run on the reads, TCRdb lists one record per CDR3 protein. Found here are approximately 500,000 distinct CDR3 sequences, approximately 17% of them singletons; the top ten hold 24%. The V end was cut by 6 bases, the J end by 10 bases, with 9 bases between. The CDR3 is 11 amino acids. Germline assignment: CDR1 MNHEY and CDR2 SMNVEV (reference sequence). The data belong to a study of T cell repertoires in cytomegalovirus infection. Whole-study results and caveats: Public TCR beta family frequency separated CMV-and-HLA carriers, including in an independent cohort.

The chain joins TRBV27 to TRBJ1-4, with D possibly matching TRBD1 (6 bases). This TCR was sampled from a human donor in good health (CMV status not recorded). Some clones in this sample may be carry-over from other donors' samples. Sequencing was carried out using CD8+ T cells from PBMCs. The CDR3 bases are TGTGCCAGCAGATTAGGGGGAAAACTGTTTTTT. This gives the protein CASRLGGKLFF. The full variable domain, completed using reference TRBV27 and TRBJ1-4, is EAQVTQNPRYLITVTGKKLTVTCSQNMNHEYMSWYRQDPGLGLRQIYYSMNVEVTDKGDVPEGYKVSRKEKRNFPLILESPSPNQTSLYFCASRLGGKLFFGSGTQLSVL.